A single sample is the source of the 13 T cell receptor beta chains below, sequenced in a study of T cell responses to AZD1222 COVID-19 vaccine. Clones were sequenced by immunoSEQ multiplex PCR, and TCRdb holds only the in-frame ones, with some missing. This table holds more than 150,000 clones, approximately 90% found once. Sequenced material: peripheral blood, taken on day 0 of AZD1222 vaccination. These receptor sequences come from an adult in good health.

This chain links TRBV9 with TRBJ1-2; the match to TRBD1 covers 7 bases. The length of the CDR3 is 16 residues. The J segment lost 2 bases and the V segment lost 4 bases, leaving 11 bases of the junction unmatched. Germline CDR1 and CDR2: SGDLS and YYNGEE. The DNA for the CDR3 is TGTGCCAGCAGCTTACGACAGGGAGGAGGGAACTATGGCTACACCTTC. Amino acids: CASSLRQGGGNYGYTF.

This clone has a single count. The chain combines TRBV3-1 (or the pseudogene TRBV3-2) with TRBJ2-3; D uncertain. The length of the CDR3 is 15 residues. Germline assignment: CDR1 LGHDT and CDR2 YNNKEL (reference sequence). Trimming took off 1 base at V and 7 bases at J, with 15 bases between the two ends. The CDR3 DNA reads TGTGCCAGCAGCCAAGGTGCTACTCCCTATAATACGCAGTATTTT. Translated: CASSQGATPYNTQYF.

The chain joins TRBV27 to TRBJ1-2; D call uncertain. Germline CDR1 is MNHEY and CDR2 is SMNVEV (reference sequence). Trimming shortened V by 5 bases and J by 2 bases, and 12 bases separated the two germline ends. The CDR3 sequence is 14 residues long. The CDR3 coding sequence is TGTGCCAGCAGTCCCAGCTTAGGGAACTATGGCTACACCTTC. It specifies CASSPSLGNYGYTF.

The chain combines TRBV5-1 with TRBJ2-1; D is perhaps TRBD1 (6 bases). With 4 bases removed from V and 5 bases from J, the gap between germline ends came to 13 bases. Germline CDR1 reads SGHRS; CDR2 reads YFSETQ. This CDR3 has 14 amino acids. The CDR3 nucleotides read TGCGCCAGCAGCCTAAATGGGGGCAACAATGAGCAGTTCTTC. It yields the protein CASSLNGGNNEQFF.

This clone has only one observation. The CDR3 DNA sequence: TGTGCCAGCAGTTTAGCGGGGACCGGGGAGCTGTTTTTT. As protein: CASSLAGTGELFF. The chain joins TRBV12-3 or TRBV12-4 to TRBJ2-2; D gene unclear. The CDR3 length is 13 residues. V lost 0 bases, J lost 5 bases, and 4 bases lay in between.

This clone was seen a few times. V gene TRBV3-1 (or the pseudogene TRBV3-2) combines with J gene TRBJ2-1, with a possible D match to TRBD2 (6 bases). V was pared by 1 base and J by 3 bases, with 10 bases between. This CDR3 is built from 15 residues. Germline assignment: CDR1 LGHDT and CDR2 YNNKEL (reference sequence). CDR3 nucleotide sequence: TGTGCCAGCAGCCAAGCCCCGCGGGGCTACAATGAGCAGTTCTTC. Its translation: CASSQAPRGYNEQFF.

The V call is TRBV7-8, the J call TRBJ2-7; 7 bases are shared with TRBD1. Germline V gives CDR1 SGHVS, CDR2 FQNEAQ. V lost 5 bases to trimming and J lost 2 bases; unmatched junction nucleotides: 6. This CDR3 is built from 14 residues. The CDR3 region has the DNA TGTGCCAGCAGCACAAGGGACAGAGCCTACGAGCAGTACTTC. As protein: CASSTRDRAYEQYF.

The rearrangement links TRBV6-2 or TRBV6-3 to TRBJ2-7; D might be TRBD2 (5 bases). The V end lost 4 bases, the J end lost 0 bases, and 19 bases lay between the germline ends. This CDR3 comprises 17 residues. The germline V gene has CDR1 MNHEY and CDR2 SVGEGT. The CDR3 bases are TGTGCCAGCAGTTCCGCTCGGGCTAGCTCGTCCTCCTACGAGCAGTACTTC. Translation: CASSSARASSSSYEQYF.

The V gene is TRBV5-6, the J gene TRBJ2-1; D is undetermined. The CDR3 loop spans 14 amino acids. Between the trimmed V and J ends, which lost 2 bases and 5 bases, there was a span of 11 bases. Germline V CDR1 and CDR2: SGHDT, YYEEEE. CDR3 residues: CASSLSIQNNEQFF. DNA of the CDR3: TGTGCCAGCAGCTTAAGTATCCAGAACAATGAGCAGTTCTTC.

The gene calls are TRBV7-3 and TRBJ2-3; 9 nucleotides align to TRBD2. Germline loops: CDR1 SGHTA, CDR2 FQGTGA. The CDR3 is 16 amino acids. V lost 5 bases and J lost 2; bases outside the gene matches: 8. The chain's CDR3 is CASSQPAGGTTDTQYF. CDR3 bases: TGTGCCAGCAGCCAACCCGCGGGGGGGACCACAGATACGCAGTATTTT.

This clone was seen a single time. The J gene is TRBJ1-5, the V gene TRBV5-6; D is unresolved. The V gene's germline CDR1 is SGHDT and CDR2 YYEEEE. The CDR3 sequence is 15 residues long. Trimming removed 0 bases at V and 2 bases at J, with 9 bases between. The chain's CDR3 is CASSLGRVGNQPQHF. CDR3 DNA: TGTGCCAGCAGCTTGGGGCGGGTGGGCAATCAGCCCCAGCATTTT.

The chain employs TRBV4-1 and TRBJ2-7; D is possibly TRBD2 (5 bases). Trimming took off 0 bases at V and 6 bases at J, with 12 bases between the two ends. The CDR3 spans 14 residues. Germline V gives CDR1 MGHRA, CDR2 YSYEKL. CDR3 residues: CASSQDGESAEQYF. CDR3 in DNA: TGCGCCAGCAGCCAAGATGGGGAGTCCGCCGAGCAGTACTTC.

The rearrangement uses TRBV5-1 and TRBJ2-3; 11 bases match TRBD2. Germline CDR1 and CDR2: SGHRS and YFSETQ. J gave up 6 bases and V 4 bases, and 1 base lay outside the gene matches. The CDR3 covers 13 residues. The CDR3 nucleotides read TGCGCCAGCAGCCGGACTAGCGGGGATACGCAGTATTTT. Translated, it gives CASSRTSGDTQYF. The whole variable domain, filled in from reference TRBV5-1 and TRBJ2-3, reads KAGVTQTPRYLIKTRGQQVTLSCSPISGHRSVSWYQQTPGQGLQFLFEYFSETQRNKGNFPGRFSGRQFSNSRSEMNVSTLELGDSALYLCASSRTSGDTQYFGPGTRLTVL.